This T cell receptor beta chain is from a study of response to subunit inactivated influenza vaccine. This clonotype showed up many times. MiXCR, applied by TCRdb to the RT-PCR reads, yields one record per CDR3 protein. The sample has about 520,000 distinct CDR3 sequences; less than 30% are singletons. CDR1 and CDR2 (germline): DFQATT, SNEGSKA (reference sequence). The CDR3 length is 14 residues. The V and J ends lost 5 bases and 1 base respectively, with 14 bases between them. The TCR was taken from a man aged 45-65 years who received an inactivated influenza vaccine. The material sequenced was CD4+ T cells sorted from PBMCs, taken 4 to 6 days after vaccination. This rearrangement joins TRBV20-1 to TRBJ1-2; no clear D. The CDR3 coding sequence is TGCAGTGCTGGGAGAACACCTAATAACTATGGCTACACCTTC. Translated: CSAGRTPNNYGYTF.